The 22 T cell receptor beta chains below were found in one sample sequenced in a study of cytomegalovirus exposure and HLA in healthy donors (dated by TCRdb to about 2017). The protocol used for the library was the immunoSEQ multiplex PCR assay. For the multiplex PCR, a mixture combining 60 forward primers for TCR Vbeta segments and 13 reverse primers for TCR Jbeta segments was used. TCRdb's version of the immuneACCESS table is confined to in-frame rearrangements and falls short of the full clone set. An unresolved V gene accounts for under half of the shortfall where checked; the remainder is of unknown origin. In this sample the table shows roughly 130,000 clones, roughly 80% of which occur a single time. The ten most abundant clones make up 1% of the sample. The sequenced material came from PBMCs. The receptors come from a man in his forties in good health and CMV-seronegative.

The chain uses TRBV6-1 and TRBJ2-5, with D maybe TRBD2 (7 bases). The V gene lost 2 bases and the J gene lost 2 bases, with 15 bases spanning the gap. Germline CDR1 reads MNHNS; CDR2 reads SASEGT. The CDR3 has 16 amino acids. CDR3 sequence (DNA): TGTGCCAGCAGTGAATTAGGGGGGGGACTACAAGAGACCCAGTACTTC. Protein sequence: CASSELGGGLQETQYF.

V and J are TRBV15 and TRBJ2-5; 9 bases are shared with TRBD1. The end of the DNA aligns better with TRBJ2-7, so the J call may be wrong. The CDR3 is 16 residues long. From germline, CDR1 is LNHNV and CDR2 YYDKDF (reference sequence). This CDR3 reads CATSRTPDRGRYEQYF. CDR3 nucleotides: TGTGCCACCAGCAGAACGCCCGACAGGGGGAGGTACGAGCAGTACTTC.

The chain couples TRBV6-5 to TRBJ2-1, with 13 bases matching TRBD2. CDR1 and CDR2 (germline): MNHEY, SVGAGI. After removal of 5 bases from V and 6 bases from J, the junction contained 4 bases not matched to a gene. The CDR3 runs to 15 residues. The DNA for the CDR3 is TGTGCCAGCAGTCGGGGGACTAGCGGGACCAATGAGCAGTTCTTC. Translating gives CASSRGTSGTNEQFF.

This chain joins TRBV5-1 and TRBJ1-5, with TRBD1 matching 8 bases. Losses at the gene ends were 3 bases for V and 7 bases for J; bases not matched to a gene: 12. The CDR3 has 16 residues. CDR1 is SGHRS, CDR2 YFSETQ, per germline. The CDR3, as DNA: TGCGCCAGCAGCTGGGGGACAGGCGGGGACGGGCAGCCCCAGCATTTT. The encoded protein is CASSWGTGGDGQPQHF.

This clone appeared a single time. The chain combines TRBV4-2 with TRBJ2-7; tentative D call: TRBD1 (5 bases). The CDR3 covers 12 residues. V was pared by 0 bases and J by 8 bases, with 8 bases between. Per germline, CDR1 LGHNA and CDR2 YNFKEQ. The CDR3 spells CASSQEKGKQYF. The CDR3 DNA reads TGTGCCAGCAGCCAAGAGAAGGGGAAGCAGTACTTC.

The V and J genes are TRBV28 and TRBJ1-1; TRBD1 agrees at 7 bases. The V and J ends lost 6 bases and 0 bases, in that order; junction bases with no gene match: 4. This CDR3 is built from 14 residues. CDR1 MDHEN and CDR2 SYDVKM come from the germline V gene. CDR3 residues: CASSSQGLNTEAFF. For the CDR3, the DNA is TGTGCCAGCAGCTCACAGGGGTTGAACACTGAAGCTTTCTTT.

The V gene is TRBV7-7, the J gene TRBJ2-1; possibly TRBD2 for D (5 bases). The CDR3 extends over 15 amino acids. Trimming pared 3 bases from V and 4 bases from J, leaving 13 bases between. Germline V CDR1 and CDR2: SSHAT, FNYEAQ (reference sequence). CDR3 sequence reads: CASSFALAPYNEQFF. The CDR3 DNA follows: TGTGCCAGCAGCTTCGCCCTAGCCCCATACAATGAGCAGTTCTTC.

The V gene is TRBV5-4, the J gene TRBJ2-1; weak D call: TRBD1 (6 bases). Germline V gene data show CDR1 as SGHNT and CDR2 as YYREEE (reference sequence). V was shortened by 4 bases and J by 0 bases, with 11 bases between the two germline ends. The CDR3 extends over 15 amino acids. CDR3 nucleotides: TGTGCCAGCAGCCGCGACAGGAGCTCCTACAATGAGCAGTTCTTC. Translation gives CASSRDRSSYNEQFF.

This clone was detected once. The genes are TRBV29-1 and TRBJ1-2; no clear D gene. The CDR3 has 11 residues. V lost 2 bases and J lost 4, with 5 bases in between. Germline CDR1 and CDR2: SQVTM and ANQGSEA. Here the CDR3 DNA reads TGCAGCGTTGAACAGGCCTATGGCTACACCTTC. Protein product: CSVEQAYGYTF. The full variable domain, rest sourced from reference TRBV29-1 and TRBJ1-2, is SAVISQKPSRDICQRGTSLTIQCQVDSQVTMMFWYRQQPGQSLTLIATANQGSEATYESGFVIDKFPISRPNLTFSTLTVSNMSPEDSSIYLCSVEQAYGYTFGSGTRLTVV.

The chain combines TRBV18 with TRBJ1-1; 10 nucleotides match TRBD1. Germline CDR1 is KGHSH and CDR2 is LQKENI. CDR3 length equals 14 residues. The trim removed 6 bases at V and 1 base at J, leaving 2 bases unmatched. This chain's CDR3 is CASSRDRGNTEAFF. DNA of the CDR3: TGTGCCAGCTCCAGGGACAGGGGGAACACTGAAGCTTTCTTT.

The CDR3 nucleotides read TGCGCCAGCATCCTCGGCCCGGGGGGGGAGACCCAGTACTTC. As protein: CASILGPGGETQYF. This chain links TRBV5-1 with TRBJ2-5, with TRBD2 identical over 8 bases. From germline, CDR1 is SGHRS and CDR2 YFSETQ. The CDR3 consists of 14 residues. The V and J ends lost 6 bases and 5 bases, in that order; junction bases with no gene match: 9. The full variable domain, rest sourced from reference TRBV5-1 and TRBJ2-5, is KAGVTQTPRYLIKTRGQQVTLSCSPISGHRSVSWYQQTPGQGLQFLFEYFSETQRNKGNFPGRFSGRQFSNSRSEMNVSTLELGDSALYLCASILGPGGETQYFGPGTRLLVL.

This sequence joins TRBV6-1 and TRBJ2-2, with 7 bases aligning to TRBD1. CDR1 and CDR2 from the germline V gene are MNHNS and SASEGT. V gave up 7 bases and J gave up 0 bases; unmatched junction bases: 5. CDR3 size: 15 residues. CDR3 residues: CASTTGTANTGELFF. The CDR3 DNA reads as TGTGCCAGCACCACCGGGACAGCGAACACCGGGGAGCTGTTTTTT.

CDR3: CASTPGGGSNQPQHF. The CDR3, as DNA: TGTGCCAGCACTCCTGGGGGCGGGAGCAATCAGCCCCAGCATTTT. The rearrangement links TRBV7-2 to TRBJ1-5, with TRBD1 as a possible D gene (6 bases). CDR1 SGHTA and CDR2 FQGNSA come from the germline V gene. The CDR3 has 15 residues. V shed 7 bases and J shed 1 base, with 14 bases lying between them. Complete variable domain (other parts from reference TRBV7-2 and TRBJ1-5): GAGVSQSPSNKVTEKGKDVELRCDPISGHTALYWYRQSLGQGLEFLIYFQGNSAPDKSGLPSDRFSAERTGGSVSTLTIQRTQQEDSAVYLCASTPGGGSNQPQHFGDGTRLSIL.

The chain is built from TRBV18 and TRBJ2-1, with D possibly TRBD1 on 6 matching bases. This CDR3 has 16 amino acids. The germline CDR1 and CDR2 sequences are KGHSH and LQKENI. Trimming removed 2 bases from V and 5 bases from J, with 16 bases in between. CDR3 protein: CASSPYQQGENNEQFF. The DNA of the CDR3 is TGTGCCAGCTCACCATATCAACAGGGAGAGAACAATGAGCAGTTCTTC.

The chain uses TRBV29-1 and TRBJ2-5, with 7 bases lining up with TRBD1. The CDR3 consists of 14 residues. CDR1 is SQVTM, CDR2 ANQGSEA, per germline. With V trimmed by 1 base and J by 6 bases, 8 bases remained unmatched. CDR3 bases: TGCAGCGTTGAAGGACAGGGCCTTTCAAAGACCCAGTACTTC. Translation: CSVEGQGLSKTQYF.

The gene calls are TRBV7-9 and TRBJ2-5; weak D call: TRBD1 (6 bases). Germline V lookup: CDR1 SEHNR, CDR2 FQNEAQ (reference sequence). The CDR3 is 14 amino acids. V was shortened by 3 bases and J by 4 bases, with 12 bases between the two germline ends. The CDR3 reads CASSFSRGRETQYF. In DNA, the CDR3 is TGTGCCAGCAGCTTTTCCAGGGGTCGAGAGACCCAGTACTTC.

The chain employs TRBV7-6 and TRBJ2-7; 9 bases fit TRBD1. Germline V gene lookup returns CDR1 SGHVS and CDR2 FNYEAQ. J gave up 5 bases and V 5 bases, and 4 bases lay outside the gene matches. The CDR3 runs to 13 residues. The CDR3 region is CASSLRDRDEQYF. As DNA, the CDR3 is TGTGCCAGCAGCCTACGGGACAGGGACGAGCAGTACTTC. The full variable domain, in which reference TRBV7-6 and TRBJ2-7 provide the parts outside the CDR3, is GAGVSQSPRYKVTKRGQDVALRCDPISGHVSLYWYRQALGQGPEFLTYFNYEAQQDKSGLPNDRFSAERPEGSISTLTIQRTEQRDSAMYRCASSLRDRDEQYFGPGTRLTVT.

The chain employs TRBV20-1 and TRBJ1-1; D gene unclear. There are 11 residues in the CDR3. Germline CDR1 reads DFQATT; CDR2 reads SNEGSKA (reference sequence). V was cut by 0 bases and J by 5 bases, with 4 bases left in between. The CDR3 DNA sequence: TGCAGTGCTAGAGAAGAGACTGAAGCTTTCTTT. Residues: CSAREETEAFF.

This clone was seen just once. The CDR3 region is CASSRQRTTNTGELFF. For the CDR3, the DNA is TGTGCCAGCAGCCGTCAGAGGACAACGAACACCGGGGAGCTGTTTTTT. The rearrangement links TRBV13 to TRBJ2-2, with D tentatively TRBD1 (5 bases). This CDR3 comprises 16 residues. Looked up from germline, CDR1 is PRHDT and CDR2 is FYEKMQ (reference sequence). V shed 5 bases and J shed 0 bases, with 13 bases lying between them. Variable domain in full (rest from reference TRBV13 and TRBJ2-2): AAGVIQSPRHLIKEKRETATLKCYPIPRHDTVYWYQQGPGQDPQFLISFYEKMQSDKGSIPDRFSAQQFSDYHSELNMSSLELGDSALYFCASSRQRTTNTGELFFGEGSRLTVL.

This clone came up once. The chain has TRBV6-6 and TRBJ1-5; D is possibly TRBD1 (6 bases). The germline gives CDR1 MNHNY, CDR2 SVGAGI (reference sequence). The CDR3 has 14 residues. The V end was cut by 2 bases, the J end by 2 bases, with 7 bases between. In nucleotides, the CDR3 is TGTGCCAGCAGTTACGCAGGGGGCAATCAGCCCCAGCATTTT. It yields the protein CASSYAGGNQPQHF.

The chain uses TRBV5-4 and TRBJ2-5; TRBD2 is a possible D gene (6 bases). V dropped 4 bases and J dropped 5 bases, with 12 bases sitting between them. The CDR3 runs to 13 residues. Germline V gene lookup returns CDR1 SGHNT and CDR2 YYREEE (reference sequence). The CDR3 region is CASSNDSGETQYF. For the CDR3, the DNA is TGTGCCAGCAGCAACGACAGCGGGGAGACCCAGTACTTC.

The J gene is TRBJ1-2, the V gene TRBV10-3; 10 bases map to TRBD1. The V and J ends lost 6 bases and 8 bases, in that order; junction bases with no gene match: 9. Per the germline V gene, CDR1 is ENHRY and CDR2 is SYGVKD. The CDR3 extends over 14 amino acids. For the CDR3, the DNA is TGTGCCATCAGCACGCCGGGACAGGGGTACGGCTACACCTTC. Protein: CAISTPGQGYGYTF.